One sample yielded the 3 T cell receptor beta chains listed below, sequenced in a study of post-analysis software for immune sequencing data. General study results and limits: Compared with controls, patients had more of about 5 TRBV segments, including TRBV5-6, TRBV5-1 and TRBV20-1.

cDNA libraries for TCR beta contained unique molecular identifiers. TCRdb redid the calling of the PCR reads with MiXCR, one entry per CDR3 protein. The sample has hundreds of thousands of distinct CDR3 sequences, around 64% seen once; the top ten hold approximately 10%. These TCRs are of unknown antigen specificity. The sample was blood. The receptors were sampled from a girl aged 2-10 years with multiple sclerosis.

This clonotype was detected once. The chain links TRBV10-2 to TRBJ1-6; D ambiguous. The CDR3 has 15 residues. Germline CDR1 and CDR2: WSHSY and SAAADI. The V end was cut by 5 bases, the J end by 3 bases, with 11 bases between. The CDR3 is CASSYSTVYNSPLHF. In nucleotides, the CDR3 is TGCGCCAGCAGTTATAGCACAGTCTATAATTCACCCCTCCACTTT.

The V gene is TRBV15, the J gene TRBJ2-7; either TRBD1 or TRBD2 may fit D (5 bases each). The length of the CDR3 is 17 residues. Germline V gene sequence: CDR1 LNHNV, CDR2 YYDKDF (reference sequence). V lost 3 bases to trimming and J lost 0 bases, with 18 bases between them. CDR3: CATSRARGRTRSYEQYF. The DNA of the CDR3 is TGTGCCACCAGCAGGGCCCGGGGACGGACACGCTCCTACGAGCAGTACTTC.

The chain recombines TRBV3-1 with TRBJ1-1; D gene uncertain. V dropped 0 bases and J dropped 10 bases, with 12 bases sitting between them. The CDR3 sequence is 13 residues long. Germline V gives CDR1 LGHDT, CDR2 YNNKEL (reference sequence). The CDR3 nucleotides are TGTGCCAGCAGCCAAGAGCAGGCGGTGGCAGCTTTCTTT. It codes for CASSQEQAVAAFF.